This TCR beta chain is drawn from a study of T-cell reconstitution after alpha-beta-depleted transplantation in children. For TCRbeta, the library was prepared with unique molecular identifiers. Via MiXCR, TCRdb re-called the PCR reads, giving one row per CDR3 protein. The table lists about 540,000 distinct CDR3 sequences, roughly 18% of them singletons. Specimen: PBMCs from the stem cell graft donor, collected from the stem cell graft. The source of this sequence is a human donor who donated a stem cell graft to a child with acute lymphoblastic leukemia.

For the CDR3, the DNA is TGCAGCGTCCGGGTCTACGAGCAGTACTTC. The encoded protein is CSVRVYEQYF. The J gene is TRBJ2-7, the V gene TRBV29-1; D ambiguous. Trimming removed 6 bases from V and 3 bases from J, with 6 bases in between. Germline CDR1 and CDR2: SQVTM and ANQGSEA. This CDR3 has 10 amino acids.